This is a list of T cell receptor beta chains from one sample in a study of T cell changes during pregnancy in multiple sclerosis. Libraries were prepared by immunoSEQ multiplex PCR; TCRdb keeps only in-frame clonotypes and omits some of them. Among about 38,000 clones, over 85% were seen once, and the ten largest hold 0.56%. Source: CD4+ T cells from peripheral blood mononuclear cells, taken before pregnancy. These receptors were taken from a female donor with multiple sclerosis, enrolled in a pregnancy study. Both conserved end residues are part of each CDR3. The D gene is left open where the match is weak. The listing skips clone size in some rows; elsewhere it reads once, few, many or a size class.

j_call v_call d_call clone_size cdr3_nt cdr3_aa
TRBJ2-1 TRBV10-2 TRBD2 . TGCGCCAGCAGTGATTCTAGCGGGGGGCACGGGAATGAGCAGTTCTTC CASSDSSGGHGNEQFF
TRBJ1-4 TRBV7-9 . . TGTGCCAGCAGCTTACAGGGTGCAACTAATGAAAAACTGTTTTTT CASSLQGATNEKLFF
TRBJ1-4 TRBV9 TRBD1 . TGTGCCAGCAGCACAGGACAGGTTGATTGTTGGGCAAATGAAAAACTGTTTTTT CASSTGQVDCWANEKLFF
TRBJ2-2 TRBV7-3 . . TGTGCCAGCAGCTCTTCCGGGGGACCTACCGGGGAGCTGTTTTTT CASSSSGGPTGELFF
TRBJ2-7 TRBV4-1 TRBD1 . TGCGCCAGCAGTCCAAGATATCGACAGGGATCCTACGAGCAGTACTTC CASSPRYRQGSYEQYF
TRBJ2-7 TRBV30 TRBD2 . TGTGCCTGGATGGGGCGGGGGGCCCTCCTCTCCTACGAGCAGTACTTC CAWMGRGALLSYEQYF
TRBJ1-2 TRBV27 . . TGTGCCAGCAGTTTATCGGGAACAGGGCGCTATGGCTACACCTTC CASSLSGTGRYGYTF
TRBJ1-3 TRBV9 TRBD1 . TGTGCCAGCAGCCCCCAGGGGGTGCTCTCTGGAAACACCATATATTTT CASSPQGVLSGNTIYF
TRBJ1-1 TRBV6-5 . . TGTGCCAGCAGTACTAACTTGGGGAACACTGAAGCTTTCTTT CASSTNLGNTEAFF
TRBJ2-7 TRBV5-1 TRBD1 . TGCGCCAGCAGTCCCAGACAGGGGGAGACATACGAGCAGTACTTC CASSPRQGETYEQYF
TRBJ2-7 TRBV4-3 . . TGCGCCAGCAGCGGTCGTCAGGGCAGTGTGCAGTACTTC CASSGRQGSVQYF
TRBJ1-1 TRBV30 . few TGTGCCTGGAAAACCCGCGGCCGGATGAACACTGAAGCTTTCTTT CAWKTRGRMNTEAFF
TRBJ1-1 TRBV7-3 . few TGTGCCAGCAGCTTAACGTTGGCCGGGGGAAGGGCTGGATCTGAAGCTTTCTTT CASSLTLAGGRAGSEAFF
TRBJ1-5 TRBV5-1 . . TGCGCCAGCAGCTTGGGGGCAGGCCGTCAGCCCCAGCATTTT CASSLGAGRQPQHF
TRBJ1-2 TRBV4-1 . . TGCGCCAGCAGTGGGGAGGGCTATGGCTACACCTTC CASSGEGYGYTF
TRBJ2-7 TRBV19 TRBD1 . TGTGCCAGTAGTCCCACCGGGACAGGGTACGAGCAGTACTTC CASSPTGTGYEQYF
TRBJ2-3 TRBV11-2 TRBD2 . TGTGCCAGCAGCTCGGGACTAGCGGGGGGTGGGGGTACGCAGTATTTT CASSSGLAGGGGTQYF
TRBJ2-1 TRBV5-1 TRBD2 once TGCGCCAGCAGCTTGGGGCTAGCGGAGATCTACAATGAGCAGTTCTTC CASSLGLAEIYNEQFF
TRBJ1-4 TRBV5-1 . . TGCGCCAGCAGCTTGACGGGGTATGGCGAAAAACTGTTTTTT CASSLTGYGEKLFF
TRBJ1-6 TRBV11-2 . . TGTGCCAGCAGCTTTAGCGTGAGAAATAATTCACCCCTCCACTTT CASSFSVRNNSPLHF
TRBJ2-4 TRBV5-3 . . TGTGCCAGAAGCTTGCCCATTCACAAAAACATTCAGTACTTC CARSLPIHKNIQYF
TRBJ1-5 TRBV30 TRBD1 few TGTGCCTGGAGTTCTGGACAGGGCACTAATCAGCCCCAGCATTTT CAWSSGQGTNQPQHF
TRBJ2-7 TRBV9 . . TGTGCCAGCAGCCCCGAAAGCCTACCTGTACCCTACGAGCAGTACTTC CASSPESLPVPYEQYF
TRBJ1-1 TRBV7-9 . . TGTGCCAGCAGCTTAGCGGGGGGTGGAGGGGGGGACACTGAAGCTTTCTTT CASSLAGGGGGDTEAFF
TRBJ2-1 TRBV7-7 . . TGTGCTAGCAGCTTAGCGCTAAACAATGAGCAGTTCTTC CASSLALNNEQFF
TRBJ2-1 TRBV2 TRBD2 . TGTGCCAGCAGTGAGAATAGCGGGGTCTACAATGAGCAGTTCTTC CASSENSGVYNEQFF
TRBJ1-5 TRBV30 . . TGTGCCTGGAGCCGATTGGGAGGCAATCAGCCCCAGCATTTT CAWSRLGGNQPQHF
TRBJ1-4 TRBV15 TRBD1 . TGTGCCACCAGCCCCTGGGGGGACAGGGAGGATGAAAAACTGTTTTTT CATSPWGDREDEKLFF
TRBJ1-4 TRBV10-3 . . TGTGCCATCAGGGAGCCGGGGGAAAAACTGTTTTTT CAIREPGEKLFF
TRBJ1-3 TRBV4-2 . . TGTGCCAGCAGCCGCTATGCCGTCTCTGGAAACACCATATATTTT CASSRYAVSGNTIYF
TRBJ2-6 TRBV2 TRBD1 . TGTGCCGGAGGGGGGACAGGGCCACCTGGGGCCAACGTCCTGACTTTC CAGGGTGPPGANVLTF
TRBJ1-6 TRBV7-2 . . TGTGCCAGCAGCTTGCAACCGGATTCACCCCTCCACTTT CASSLQPDSPLHF
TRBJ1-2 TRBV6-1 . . TGTGCCAGCAGTGAAGCGTTCCAGAAAGGCTACACCTTC CASSEAFQKGYTF
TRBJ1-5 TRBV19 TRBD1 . TGTGCCAGTAGTATCCAGGGGGCAGGGGATCAGCCCCAGCATTTT CASSIQGAGDQPQHF
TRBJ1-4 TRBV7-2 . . TGTGCCAGCACCATCAATGGGGGCTTCGGTGAAAAACTGTTTTTT CASTINGGFGEKLFF
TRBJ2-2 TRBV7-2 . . TGTGCCAGCAGACAGGGCGGGTCCGGGGAGCTGTTTTTT CASRQGGSGELFF
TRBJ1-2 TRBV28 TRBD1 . TGTGCCAGCAGTTTCCCTCCCTGGACAGGGATGGACTATGGCTACACCTTC CASSFPPWTGMDYGYTF
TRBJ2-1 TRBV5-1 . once TGCGCCAGCAGCTTGAATGTTGGGGGCACTGGAGAGGAGCAGTTCTTC CASSLNVGGTGEEQFF
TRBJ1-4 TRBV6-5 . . TGTGCCAGCAGATCTAGCGGGGGAGTAAATGAAAAACTGTTTTTT CASRSSGGVNEKLFF
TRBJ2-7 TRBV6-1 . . TGTGCCAGCAGTGTAGCTTCCGGGCAGTACTTC CASSVASGQYF
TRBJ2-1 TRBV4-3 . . TGCGCCAGCAGCCATACTTCCTACAATGAGCAGTTCTTC CASSHTSYNEQFF
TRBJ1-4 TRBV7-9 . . TGTGCCAGCAGCGTTCACGCGGATGAAAAACTGTTTTTT CASSVHADEKLFF
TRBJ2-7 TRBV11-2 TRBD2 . TGTGCCAGCAGGCTCACTAGCGGGGGAACCTACGAGCAGTACTTC CASRLTSGGTYEQYF
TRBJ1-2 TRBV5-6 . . TGTGCCAGCAGCTTGGATTACGGGGGTGGCTACACCTTC CASSLDYGGGYTF
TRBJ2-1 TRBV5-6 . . TGTGCCAGCAGCTTGGTGGTCCTGAGCTCCTACAATGAGCAGTTCTTC CASSLVVLSSYNEQFF
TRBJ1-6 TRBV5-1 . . TGCGCCAGCAGCCCGGACAGCAATAATTCACCCCTCCACTTT CASSPDSNNSPLHF
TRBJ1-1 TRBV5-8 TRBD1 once TGTGCCAGCAGCCGCCCCGGGACAGGGTGGACTGAAGCTTTCTTT CASSRPGTGWTEAFF
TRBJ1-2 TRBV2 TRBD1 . TGTGCCAGCAGTGTTTCTGGGACAGGGGTTCAGGGCTACACCTTC CASSVSGTGVQGYTF
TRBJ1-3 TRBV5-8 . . TGTGCCAGCAGCCAGCGGTGGGGCAGGGGTATCTCTGGAAACACCATATATTTT CASSQRWGRGISGNTIYF
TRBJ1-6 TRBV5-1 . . TGCGCCAGCAGCTTGGACAGGGACTCACCCCTCCACTTT CASSLDRDSPLHF
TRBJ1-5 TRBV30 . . TGCGCCTGGAGTGTACGGGAGGATCAGCCCCAGCATTTT CAWSVREDQPQHF
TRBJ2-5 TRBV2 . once TGTGCCAGCAGTGATGCGCGGGGTGGAGAGACCCAGTACTTC CASSDARGGETQYF